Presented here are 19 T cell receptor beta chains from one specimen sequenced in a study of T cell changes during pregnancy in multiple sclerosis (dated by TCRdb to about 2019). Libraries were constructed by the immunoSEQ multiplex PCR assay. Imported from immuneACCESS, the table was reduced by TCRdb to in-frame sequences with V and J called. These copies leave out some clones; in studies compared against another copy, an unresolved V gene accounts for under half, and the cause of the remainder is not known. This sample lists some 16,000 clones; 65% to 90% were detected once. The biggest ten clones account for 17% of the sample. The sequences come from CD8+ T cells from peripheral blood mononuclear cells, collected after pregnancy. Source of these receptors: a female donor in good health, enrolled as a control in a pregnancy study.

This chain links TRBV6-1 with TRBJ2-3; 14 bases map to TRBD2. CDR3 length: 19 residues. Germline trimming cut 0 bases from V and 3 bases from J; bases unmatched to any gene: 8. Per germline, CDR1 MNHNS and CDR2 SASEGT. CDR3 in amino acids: CASSEARTSGGPRTDTQYF. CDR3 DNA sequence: TGTGCCAGCAGTGAAGCGCGGACTAGCGGGGGGCCTAGGACAGATACGCAGTATTTT.

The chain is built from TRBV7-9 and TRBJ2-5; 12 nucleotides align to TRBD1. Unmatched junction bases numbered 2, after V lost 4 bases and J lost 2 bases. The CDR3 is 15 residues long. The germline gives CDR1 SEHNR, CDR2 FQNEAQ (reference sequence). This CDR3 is CASSSGQGAQETQYF. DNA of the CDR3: TGTGCCAGCAGCTCGGGACAGGGGGCGCAAGAGACCCAGTACTTC. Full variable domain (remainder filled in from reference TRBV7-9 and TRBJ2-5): DTGVSQNPRHKITKRGQNVTFRCDPISEHNRLYWYRQTLGQGPEFLTYFQNEAQLEKSRLLSDRFSAERPKGSFSTLEIQRTEQGDSAMYLCASSSGQGAQETQYFGPGTRLLVL.

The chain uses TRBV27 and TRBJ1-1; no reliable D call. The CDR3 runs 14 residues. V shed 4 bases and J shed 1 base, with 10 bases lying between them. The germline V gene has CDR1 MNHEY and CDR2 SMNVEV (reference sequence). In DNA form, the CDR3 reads TGTGCCAGCAGTTCAGCAGGTTGGAACACTGAAGCTTTCTTT. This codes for CASSSAGWNTEAFF.

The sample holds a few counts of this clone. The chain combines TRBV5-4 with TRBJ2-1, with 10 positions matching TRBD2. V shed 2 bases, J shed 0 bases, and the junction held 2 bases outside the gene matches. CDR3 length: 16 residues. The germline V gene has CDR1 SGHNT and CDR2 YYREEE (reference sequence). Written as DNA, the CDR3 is TGTGCCAGCAGCTTAAGCGGGGGGGCCTCCTACAATGAGCAGTTCTTC. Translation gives CASSLSGGASYNEQFF.

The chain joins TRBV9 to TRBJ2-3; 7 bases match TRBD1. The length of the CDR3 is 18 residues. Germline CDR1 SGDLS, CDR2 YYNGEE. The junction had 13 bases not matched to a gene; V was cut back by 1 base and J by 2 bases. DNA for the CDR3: TGTGCCAGCAGCGTACCCCGGGACAGCCCCACTTACACAGATACGCAGTATTTT. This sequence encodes CASSVPRDSPTYTDTQYF.

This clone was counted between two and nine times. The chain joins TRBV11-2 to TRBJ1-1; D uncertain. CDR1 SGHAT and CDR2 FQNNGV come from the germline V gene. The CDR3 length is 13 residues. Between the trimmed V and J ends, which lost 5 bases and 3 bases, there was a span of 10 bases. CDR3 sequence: CASSPRPDTEAFF. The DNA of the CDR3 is TGTGCCAGCAGCCCGCGCCCTGACACTGAAGCTTTCTTT.

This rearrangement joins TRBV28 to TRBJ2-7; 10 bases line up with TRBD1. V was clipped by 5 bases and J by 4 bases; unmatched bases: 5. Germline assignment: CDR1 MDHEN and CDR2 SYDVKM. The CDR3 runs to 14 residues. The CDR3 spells CASSDRGPPYEQYF. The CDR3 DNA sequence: TGTGCCAGCAGTGACAGGGGGCCGCCATACGAGCAGTACTTC.

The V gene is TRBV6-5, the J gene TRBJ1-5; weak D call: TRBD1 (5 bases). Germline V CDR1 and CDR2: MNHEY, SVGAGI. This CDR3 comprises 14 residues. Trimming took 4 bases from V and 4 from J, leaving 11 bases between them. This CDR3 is CASSFGGVNQPQHF. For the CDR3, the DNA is TGTGCCAGCAGTTTCGGGGGGGTTAATCAGCCCCAGCATTTT.

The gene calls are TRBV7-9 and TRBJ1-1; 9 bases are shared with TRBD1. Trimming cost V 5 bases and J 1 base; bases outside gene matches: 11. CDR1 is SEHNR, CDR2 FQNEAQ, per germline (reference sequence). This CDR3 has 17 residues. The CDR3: CASSPWGDRVGNTEAFF. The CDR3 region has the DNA TGTGCCAGCAGCCCCTGGGGGGACAGGGTAGGGAACACTGAAGCTTTCTTT.

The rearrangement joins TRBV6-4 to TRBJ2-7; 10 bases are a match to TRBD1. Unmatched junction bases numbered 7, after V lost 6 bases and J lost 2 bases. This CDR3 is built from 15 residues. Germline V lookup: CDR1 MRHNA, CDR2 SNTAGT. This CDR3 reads CASSAGTGVPYEQYF. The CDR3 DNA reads TGTGCCAGCAGCGCCGGGACAGGGGTTCCCTACGAGCAGTACTTC.

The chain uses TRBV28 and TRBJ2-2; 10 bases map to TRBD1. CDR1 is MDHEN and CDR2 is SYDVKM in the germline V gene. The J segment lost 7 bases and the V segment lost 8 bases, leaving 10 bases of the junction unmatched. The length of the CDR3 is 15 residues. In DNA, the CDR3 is TGTGCCAGCTCCACCGGGACAGGGGAGATCGGGGAGCTGTTTTTT. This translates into CASSTGTGEIGELFF.

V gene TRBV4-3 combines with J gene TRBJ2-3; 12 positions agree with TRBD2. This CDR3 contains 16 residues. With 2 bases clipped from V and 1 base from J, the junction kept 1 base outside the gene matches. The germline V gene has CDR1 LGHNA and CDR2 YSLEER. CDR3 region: CASSQLAGGGTDTQYF. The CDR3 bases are TGCGCCAGCAGCCAACTAGCGGGGGGGGGCACAGATACGCAGTATTTT.

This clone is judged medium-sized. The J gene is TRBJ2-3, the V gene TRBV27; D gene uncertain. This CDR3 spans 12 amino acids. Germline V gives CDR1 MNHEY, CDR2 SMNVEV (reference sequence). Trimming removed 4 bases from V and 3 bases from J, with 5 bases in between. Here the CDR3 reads CASSYGTDTQYF. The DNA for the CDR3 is TGTGCCAGCAGTTACGGGACAGATACGCAGTATTTT.

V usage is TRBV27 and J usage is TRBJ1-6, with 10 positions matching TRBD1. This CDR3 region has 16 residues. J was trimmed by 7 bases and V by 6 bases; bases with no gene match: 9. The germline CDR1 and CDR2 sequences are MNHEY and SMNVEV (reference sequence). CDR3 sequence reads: CASSPSRGQGNSPLHF. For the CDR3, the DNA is TGTGCCAGCAGCCCCTCGAGGGGACAGGGGAATTCACCCCTCCACTTT.

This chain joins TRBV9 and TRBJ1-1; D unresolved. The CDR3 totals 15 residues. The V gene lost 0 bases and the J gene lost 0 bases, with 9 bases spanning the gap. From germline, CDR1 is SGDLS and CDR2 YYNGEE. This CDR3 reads CASSVDGRLNTEAFF. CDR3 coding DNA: TGTGCCAGCAGCGTAGACGGCAGGTTGAACACTGAAGCTTTCTTT.

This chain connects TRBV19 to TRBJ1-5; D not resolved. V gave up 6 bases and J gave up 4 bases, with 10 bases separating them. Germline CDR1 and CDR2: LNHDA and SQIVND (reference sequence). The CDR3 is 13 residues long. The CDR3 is CASRPGSNQPQHF. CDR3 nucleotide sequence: TGTGCCAGTAGGCCAGGCTCAAATCAGCCCCAGCATTTT.

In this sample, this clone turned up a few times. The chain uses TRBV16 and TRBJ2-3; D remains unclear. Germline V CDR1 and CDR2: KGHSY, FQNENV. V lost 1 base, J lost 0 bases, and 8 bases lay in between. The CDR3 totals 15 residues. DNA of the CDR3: TGTGCCAGCAGCCAATTTCTACAGAGCACAGATACGCAGTATTTT. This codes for CASSQFLQSTDTQYF. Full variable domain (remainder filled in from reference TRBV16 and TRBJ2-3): GEEVAQTPKHLVRGEGQKAKLYCAPIKGHSYVFWYQQVLKNEFKFLISFQNENVFDETGMPKERFSAKCLPNSPCSLEIQATKLEDSAVYFCASSQFLQSTDTQYFGPGTRLTVL.

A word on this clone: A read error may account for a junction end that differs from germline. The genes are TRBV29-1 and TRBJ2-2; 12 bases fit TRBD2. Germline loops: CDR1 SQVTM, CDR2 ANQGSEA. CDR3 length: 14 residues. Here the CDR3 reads CSVEGLAGPGELFF. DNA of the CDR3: TGCAGCGTCGAAGGACTAGCGGGACCCGGGGAGCTGTTTTTT.

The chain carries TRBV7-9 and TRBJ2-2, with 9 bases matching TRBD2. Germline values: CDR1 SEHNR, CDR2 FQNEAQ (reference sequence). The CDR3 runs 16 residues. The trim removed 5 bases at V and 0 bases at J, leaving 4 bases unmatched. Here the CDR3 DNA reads TGTGCCAGCAGCCAAGCTAGCGGGGCGAACACCGGGGAGCTGTTTTTT. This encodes CASSQASGANTGELFF.